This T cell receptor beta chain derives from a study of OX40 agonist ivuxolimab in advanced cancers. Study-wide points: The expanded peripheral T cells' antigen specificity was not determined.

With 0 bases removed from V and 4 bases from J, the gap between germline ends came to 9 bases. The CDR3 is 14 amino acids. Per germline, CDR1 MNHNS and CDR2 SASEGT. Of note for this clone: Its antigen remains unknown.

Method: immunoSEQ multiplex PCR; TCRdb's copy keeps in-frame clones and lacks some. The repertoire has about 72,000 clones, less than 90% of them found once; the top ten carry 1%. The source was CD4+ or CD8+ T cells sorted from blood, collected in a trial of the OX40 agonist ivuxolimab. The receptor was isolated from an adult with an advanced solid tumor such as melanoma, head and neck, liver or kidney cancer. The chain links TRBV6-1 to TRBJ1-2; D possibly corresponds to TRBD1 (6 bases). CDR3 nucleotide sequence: TGTGCCAGCAGTGAAGCCAGGGGCGGCTATGGCTACACCTTC. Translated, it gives CASSEARGGYGYTF.